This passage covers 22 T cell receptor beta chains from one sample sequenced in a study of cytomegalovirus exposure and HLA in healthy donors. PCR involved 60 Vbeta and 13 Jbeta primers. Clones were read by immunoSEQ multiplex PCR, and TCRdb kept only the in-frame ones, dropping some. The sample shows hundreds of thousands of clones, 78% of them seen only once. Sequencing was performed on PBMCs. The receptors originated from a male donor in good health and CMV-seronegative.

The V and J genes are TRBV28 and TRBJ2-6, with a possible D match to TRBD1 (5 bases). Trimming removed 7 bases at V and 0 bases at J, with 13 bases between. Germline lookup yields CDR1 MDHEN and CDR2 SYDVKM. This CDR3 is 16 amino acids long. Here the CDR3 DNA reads TGTGCCAGCAACCCGACAGATATCTCTGGGGCCAACGTCCTGACTTTC. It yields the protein CASNPTDISGANVLTF.

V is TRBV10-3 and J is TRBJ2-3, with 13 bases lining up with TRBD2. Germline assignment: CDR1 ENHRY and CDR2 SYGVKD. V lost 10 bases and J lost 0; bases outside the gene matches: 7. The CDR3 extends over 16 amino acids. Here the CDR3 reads CASRLAGGPSTDTQYF. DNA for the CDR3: TGTGCCAGCCGACTAGCGGGAGGTCCCAGCACAGATACGCAGTATTTT.

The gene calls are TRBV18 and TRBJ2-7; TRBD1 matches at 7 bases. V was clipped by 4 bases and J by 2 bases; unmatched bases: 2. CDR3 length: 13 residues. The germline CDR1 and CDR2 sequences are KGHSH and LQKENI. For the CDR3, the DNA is TGTGCCAGCTCACGAGACAGGGCCTACGAGCAGTACTTC. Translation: CASSRDRAYEQYF.

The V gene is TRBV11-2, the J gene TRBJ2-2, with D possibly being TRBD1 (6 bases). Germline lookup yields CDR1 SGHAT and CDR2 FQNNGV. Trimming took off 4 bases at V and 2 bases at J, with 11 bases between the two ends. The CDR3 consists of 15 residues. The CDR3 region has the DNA TGTGCCAGCAGCTCCCGACAGGTTAACACCGGGGAGCTGTTTTTT. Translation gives CASSSRQVNTGELFF.

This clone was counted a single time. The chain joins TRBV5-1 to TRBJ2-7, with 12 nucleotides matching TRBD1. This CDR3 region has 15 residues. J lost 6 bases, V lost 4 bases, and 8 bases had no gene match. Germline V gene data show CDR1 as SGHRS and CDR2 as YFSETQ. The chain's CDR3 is CASSPPGTGGLEQYF. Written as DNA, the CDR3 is TGCGCCAGCAGCCCCCCCGGGACAGGGGGCCTCGAGCAGTACTTC.

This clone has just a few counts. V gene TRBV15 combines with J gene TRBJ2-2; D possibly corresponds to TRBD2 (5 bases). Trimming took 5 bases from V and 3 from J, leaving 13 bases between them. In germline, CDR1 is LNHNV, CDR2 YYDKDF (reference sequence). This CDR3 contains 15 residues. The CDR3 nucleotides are TGTGCCACCAGCCGAGGCTGGGGAGACACCGGGGAGCTGTTTTTT. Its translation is CATSRGWGDTGELFF.

CDR3 sequence: CASSSHSGSKTGELFF. The CDR3 DNA reads as TGTGCCAGCAGCTCCCATAGCGGGAGTAAGACCGGGGAGCTGTTTTTT. This rearrangement joins TRBV9 to TRBJ2-2; 9 bases match TRBD2. The germline V gene encodes CDR1 SGDLS and CDR2 YYNGEE. The CDR3 is made up of 16 amino acids. V shed 4 bases, J shed 5 bases, and the junction held 9 bases outside the gene matches.

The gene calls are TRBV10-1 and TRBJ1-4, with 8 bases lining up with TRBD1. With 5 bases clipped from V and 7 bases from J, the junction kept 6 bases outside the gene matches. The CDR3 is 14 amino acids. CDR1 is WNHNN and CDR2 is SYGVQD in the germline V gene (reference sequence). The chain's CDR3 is CASSPGGAGEKLFF. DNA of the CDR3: TGCGCCAGCAGTCCAGGGGGCGCAGGTGAAAAACTGTTTTTT.

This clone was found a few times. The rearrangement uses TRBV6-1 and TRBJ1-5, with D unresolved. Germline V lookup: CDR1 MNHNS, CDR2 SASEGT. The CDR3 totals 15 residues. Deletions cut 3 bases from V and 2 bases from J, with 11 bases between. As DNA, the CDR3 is TGTGCCAGCAGTGACGACCTAGGAGGCAATCAGCCCCAGCATTTT. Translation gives CASSDDLGGNQPQHF.

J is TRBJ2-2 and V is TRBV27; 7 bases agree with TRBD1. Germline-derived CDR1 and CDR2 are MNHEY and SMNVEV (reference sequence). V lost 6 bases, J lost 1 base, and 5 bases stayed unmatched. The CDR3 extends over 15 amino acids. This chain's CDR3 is CASSLDRLNTGELFF. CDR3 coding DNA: TGTGCCAGCAGCTTGGACAGGCTGAACACCGGGGAGCTGTTTTTT.

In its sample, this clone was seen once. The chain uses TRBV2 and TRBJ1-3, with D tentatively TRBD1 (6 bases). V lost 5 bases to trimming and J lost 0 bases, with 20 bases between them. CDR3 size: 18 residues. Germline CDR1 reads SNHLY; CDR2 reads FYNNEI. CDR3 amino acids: CASSKQGVRGDSGNTIYF. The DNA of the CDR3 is TGTGCCAGCAGTAAACAGGGAGTCAGGGGCGACTCTGGAAACACCATATATTTT.

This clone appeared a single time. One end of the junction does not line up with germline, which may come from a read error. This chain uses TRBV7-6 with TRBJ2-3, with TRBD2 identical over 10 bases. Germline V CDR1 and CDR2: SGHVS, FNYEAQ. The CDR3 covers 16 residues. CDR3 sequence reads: CASTLRSGRVTDTQYF. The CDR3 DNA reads TGTGCCAGCACCTTAAGGAGCGGGAGGGTCACAGATACGCAGTATTTT.

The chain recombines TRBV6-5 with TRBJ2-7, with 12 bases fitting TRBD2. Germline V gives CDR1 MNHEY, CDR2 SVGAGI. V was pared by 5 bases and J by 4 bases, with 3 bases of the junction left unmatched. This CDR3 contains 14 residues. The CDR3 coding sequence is TGTGCCAGCAGTGCTAGCGGGAGGGCATACGAGCAGTACTTC. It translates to CASSASGRAYEQYF.

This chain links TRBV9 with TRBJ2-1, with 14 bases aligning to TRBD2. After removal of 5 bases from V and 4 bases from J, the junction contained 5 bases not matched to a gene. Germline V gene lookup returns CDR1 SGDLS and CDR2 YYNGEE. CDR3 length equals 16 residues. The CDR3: CASRTGLAGAYNEQFF. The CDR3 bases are TGTGCCAGCAGAACGGGACTAGCGGGGGCTTACAATGAGCAGTTCTTC.

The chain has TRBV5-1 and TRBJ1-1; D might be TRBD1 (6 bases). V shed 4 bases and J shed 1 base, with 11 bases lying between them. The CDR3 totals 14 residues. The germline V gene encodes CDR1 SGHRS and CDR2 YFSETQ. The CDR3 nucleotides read TGCGCCAGCAGCCTGAACAGGGCGAACACTGAAGCTTTCTTT. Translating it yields CASSLNRANTEAFF. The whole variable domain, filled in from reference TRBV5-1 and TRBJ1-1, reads KAGVTQTPRYLIKTRGQQVTLSCSPISGHRSVSWYQQTPGQGLQFLFEYFSETQRNKGNFPGRFSGRQFSNSRSEMNVSTLELGDSALYLCASSLNRANTEAFFGQGTRLTVV.

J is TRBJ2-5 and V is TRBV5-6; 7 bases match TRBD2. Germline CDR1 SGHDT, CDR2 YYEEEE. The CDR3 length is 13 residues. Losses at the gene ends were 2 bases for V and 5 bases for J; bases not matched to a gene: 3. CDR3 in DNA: TGTGCCAGCAGCTTTCAGGGAGGGGAGACCCAGTACTTC. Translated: CASSFQGGETQYF.

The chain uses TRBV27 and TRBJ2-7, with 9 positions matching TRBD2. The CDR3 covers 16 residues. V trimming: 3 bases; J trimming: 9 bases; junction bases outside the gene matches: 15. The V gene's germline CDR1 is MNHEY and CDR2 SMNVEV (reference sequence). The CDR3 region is CASSLMSSGVPLGQYF. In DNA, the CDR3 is TGTGCCAGCAGTTTGATGTCTAGCGGGGTACCTTTGGGGCAGTACTTC.

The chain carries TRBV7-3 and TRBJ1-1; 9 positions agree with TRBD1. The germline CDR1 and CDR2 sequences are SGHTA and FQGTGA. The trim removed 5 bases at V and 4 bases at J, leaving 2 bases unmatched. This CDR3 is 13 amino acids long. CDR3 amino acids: CASSLTGGTEAFF. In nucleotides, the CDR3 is TGTGCCAGCAGCCTGACAGGGGGCACTGAAGCTTTCTTT.

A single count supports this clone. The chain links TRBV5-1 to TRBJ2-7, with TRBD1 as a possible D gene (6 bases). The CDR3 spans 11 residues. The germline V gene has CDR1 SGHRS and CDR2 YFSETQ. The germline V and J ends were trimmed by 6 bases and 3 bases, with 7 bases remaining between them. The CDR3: CASKDSYEQYF. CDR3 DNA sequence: TGCGCCAGCAAGGACAGCTACGAGCAGTACTTC. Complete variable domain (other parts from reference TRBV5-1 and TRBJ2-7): KAGVTQTPRYLIKTRGQQVTLSCSPISGHRSVSWYQQTPGQGLQFLFEYFSETQRNKGNFPGRFSGRQFSNSRSEMNVSTLELGDSALYLCASKDSYEQYFGPGTRLTVT.

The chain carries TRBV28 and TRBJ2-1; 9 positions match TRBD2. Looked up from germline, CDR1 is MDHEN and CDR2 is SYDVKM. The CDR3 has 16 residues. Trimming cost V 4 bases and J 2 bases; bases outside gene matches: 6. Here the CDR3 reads CASSSPLAGAYNEQFF. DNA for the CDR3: TGTGCCAGCAGTTCCCCACTAGCGGGCGCCTACAATGAGCAGTTCTTC.

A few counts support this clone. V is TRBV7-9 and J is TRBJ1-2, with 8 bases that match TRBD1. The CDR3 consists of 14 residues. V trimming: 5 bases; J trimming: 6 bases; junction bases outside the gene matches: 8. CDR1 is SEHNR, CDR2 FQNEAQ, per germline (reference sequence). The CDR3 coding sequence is TGTGCCAGCAGCCCCTCCCCGGACAGGGATGGCTACACCTTC. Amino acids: CASSPSPDRDGYTF.

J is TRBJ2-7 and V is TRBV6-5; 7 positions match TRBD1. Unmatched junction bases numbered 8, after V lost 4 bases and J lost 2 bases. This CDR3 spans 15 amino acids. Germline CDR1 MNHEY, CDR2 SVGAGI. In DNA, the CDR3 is TGTGCCAGCAGTTCCCGGGACAGTCTTACCTACGAGCAGTACTTC. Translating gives CASSSRDSLTYEQYF.